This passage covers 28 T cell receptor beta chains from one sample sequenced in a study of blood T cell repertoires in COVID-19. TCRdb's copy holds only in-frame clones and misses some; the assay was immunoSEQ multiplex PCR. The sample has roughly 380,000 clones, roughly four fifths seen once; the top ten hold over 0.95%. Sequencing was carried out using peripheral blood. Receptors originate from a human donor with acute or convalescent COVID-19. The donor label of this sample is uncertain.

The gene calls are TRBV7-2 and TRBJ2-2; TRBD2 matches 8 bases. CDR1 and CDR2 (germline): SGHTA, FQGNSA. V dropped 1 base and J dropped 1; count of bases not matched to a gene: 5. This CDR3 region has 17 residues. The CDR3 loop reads CASSLVQRGKNTGELFF. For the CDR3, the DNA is TGTGCCAGCAGCTTAGTGCAGCGGGGGAAGAACACCGGGGAGCTGTTTTTT.

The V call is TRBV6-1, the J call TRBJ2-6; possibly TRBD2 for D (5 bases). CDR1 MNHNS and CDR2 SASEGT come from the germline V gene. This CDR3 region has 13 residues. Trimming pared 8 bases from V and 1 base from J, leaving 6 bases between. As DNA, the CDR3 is TGTGCCAGCGCGGGTTCTGGGGCCAACGTCCTGACTTTC. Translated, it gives CASAGSGANVLTF.

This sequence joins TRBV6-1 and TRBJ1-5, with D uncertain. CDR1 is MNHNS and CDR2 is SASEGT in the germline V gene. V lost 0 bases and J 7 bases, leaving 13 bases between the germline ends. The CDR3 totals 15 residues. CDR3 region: CASSEARVNWQPQHF. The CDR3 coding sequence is TGTGCCAGCAGTGAAGCGAGGGTGAATTGGCAGCCCCAGCATTTT.

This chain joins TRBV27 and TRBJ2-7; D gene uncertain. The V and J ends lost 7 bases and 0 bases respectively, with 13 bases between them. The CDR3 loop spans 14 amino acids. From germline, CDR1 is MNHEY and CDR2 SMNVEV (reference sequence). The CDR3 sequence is CASKQRASSYEQYF. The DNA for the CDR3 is TGTGCCAGCAAGCAGCGAGCTAGCTCCTACGAGCAGTACTTC.

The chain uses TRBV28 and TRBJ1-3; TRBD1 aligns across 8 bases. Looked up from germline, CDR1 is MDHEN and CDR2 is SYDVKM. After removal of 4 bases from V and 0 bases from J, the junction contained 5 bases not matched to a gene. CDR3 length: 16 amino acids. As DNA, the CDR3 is TGTGCCAGCAGTTCCCCCAGGGGGCACTCTGGAAACACCATATATTTT. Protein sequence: CASSSPRGHSGNTIYF.

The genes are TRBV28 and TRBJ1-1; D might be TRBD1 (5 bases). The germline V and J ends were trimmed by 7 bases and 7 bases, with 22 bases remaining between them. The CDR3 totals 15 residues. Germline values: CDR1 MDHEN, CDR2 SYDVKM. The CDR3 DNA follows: TGTGCCAGCAAGGGATGGGGCCTTACGTCTGGTGAAGCTTTCTTT. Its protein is CASKGWGLTSGEAFF.

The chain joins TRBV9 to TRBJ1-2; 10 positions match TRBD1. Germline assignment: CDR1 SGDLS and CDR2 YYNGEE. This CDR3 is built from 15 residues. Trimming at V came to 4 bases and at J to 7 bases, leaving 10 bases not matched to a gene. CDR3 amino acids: CASSPNPGTGVGYTF. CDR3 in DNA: TGTGCCAGCAGCCCAAACCCCGGGACAGGGGTTGGCTACACCTTC.

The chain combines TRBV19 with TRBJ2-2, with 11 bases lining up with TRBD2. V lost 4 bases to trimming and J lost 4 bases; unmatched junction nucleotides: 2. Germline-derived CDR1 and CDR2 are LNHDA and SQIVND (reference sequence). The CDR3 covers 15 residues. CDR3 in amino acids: CASSTGTSGTGELFF. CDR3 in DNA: TGTGCCAGTAGTACCGGGACTAGCGGCACCGGGGAGCTGTTTTTT.

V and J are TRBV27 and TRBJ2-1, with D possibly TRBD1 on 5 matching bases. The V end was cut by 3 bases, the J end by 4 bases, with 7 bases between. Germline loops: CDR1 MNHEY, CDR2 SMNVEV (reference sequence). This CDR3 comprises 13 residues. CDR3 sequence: CASSFSGYNEQFF. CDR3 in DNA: TGTGCCAGCAGTTTTTCAGGGTACAATGAGCAGTTCTTC.

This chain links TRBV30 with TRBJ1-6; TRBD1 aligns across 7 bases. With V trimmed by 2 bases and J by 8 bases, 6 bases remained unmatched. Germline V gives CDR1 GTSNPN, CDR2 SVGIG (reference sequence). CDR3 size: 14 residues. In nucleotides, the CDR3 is TGTGCCTGGAGTAACCTACAGGGGTATTCACCCCTCCACTTT. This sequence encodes CAWSNLQGYSPLHF.

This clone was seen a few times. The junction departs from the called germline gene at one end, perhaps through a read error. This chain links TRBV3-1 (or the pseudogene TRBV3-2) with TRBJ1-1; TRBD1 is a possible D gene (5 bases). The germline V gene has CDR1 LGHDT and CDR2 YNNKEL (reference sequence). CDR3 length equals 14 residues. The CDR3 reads CASTQRRGNTEAFF. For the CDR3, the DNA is TGTGCCAGCACCCAACGAAGGGGGAACACTGAAGCTTTCTTT.

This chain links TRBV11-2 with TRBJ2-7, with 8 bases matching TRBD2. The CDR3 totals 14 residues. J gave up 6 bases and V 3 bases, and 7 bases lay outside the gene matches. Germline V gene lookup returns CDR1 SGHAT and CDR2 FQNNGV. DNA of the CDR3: TGTGCCAGCAGCTTCCCCGGGGGGGCCGGCGAGCAGTACTTC. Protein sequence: CASSFPGGAGEQYF. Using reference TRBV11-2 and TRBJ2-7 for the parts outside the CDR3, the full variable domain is EAGVAQSPRYKIIEKRQSVAFWCNPISGHATLYWYQQILGQGPKLLIQFQNNGVVDDSQLPKDRFSAERLKGVDSTLKIQPAKLEDSAVYLCASSFPGGAGEQYFGPGTRLTVT.

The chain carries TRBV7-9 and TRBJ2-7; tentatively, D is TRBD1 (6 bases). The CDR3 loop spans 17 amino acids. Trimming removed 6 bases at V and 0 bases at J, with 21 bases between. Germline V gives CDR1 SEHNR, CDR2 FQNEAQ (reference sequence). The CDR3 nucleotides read TGTGCCAGCAGTCCCGAACCCGGGACACCGATCTCCTACGAGCAGTACTTC. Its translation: CASSPEPGTPISYEQYF. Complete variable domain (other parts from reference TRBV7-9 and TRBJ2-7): DTGVSQNPRHKITKRGQNVTFRCDPISEHNRLYWYRQTLGQGPEFLTYFQNEAQLEKSRLLSDRFSAERPKGSFSTLEIQRTEQGDSAMYLCASSPEPGTPISYEQYFGPGTRLTVT.

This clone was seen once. CDR3 DNA sequence: TGTGCCAGTAGTTCCCGTCCGGGGACTGAAGCTTTCTTT. It yields the protein CASSSRPGTEAFF. V usage is TRBV19 and J usage is TRBJ1-1; no firm D call. Trimming stripped 5 bases from V and 5 bases from J, with 12 bases between. The CDR3 is 13 amino acids. Germline-derived CDR1 and CDR2 are LNHDA and SQIVND (reference sequence).

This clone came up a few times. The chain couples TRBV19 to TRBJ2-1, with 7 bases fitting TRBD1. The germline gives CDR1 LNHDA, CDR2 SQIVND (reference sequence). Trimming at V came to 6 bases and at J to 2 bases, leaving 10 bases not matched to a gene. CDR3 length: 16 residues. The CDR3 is CASRRGTEMTYNEQFF. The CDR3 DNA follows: TGTGCCAGTAGACGAGGGACAGAGATGACCTACAATGAGCAGTTCTTC. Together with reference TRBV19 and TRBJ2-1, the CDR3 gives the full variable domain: DGGITQSPKYLFRKEGQNVTLSCEQNLNHDAMYWYRQDPGQGLRLIYYSQIVNDFQKGDIAEGYSVSREKKESFPLTVTSAQKNPTAFYLCASRRGTEMTYNEQFFGPGTRLTVL.

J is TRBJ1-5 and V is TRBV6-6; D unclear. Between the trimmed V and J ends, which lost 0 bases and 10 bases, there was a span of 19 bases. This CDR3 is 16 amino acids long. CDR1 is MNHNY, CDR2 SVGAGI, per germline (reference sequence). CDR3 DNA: TGTGCCAGCAGTTACTCGTACAGATCGAAATCGCCACCCCAGCATTTT. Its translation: CASSYSYRSKSPPQHF.

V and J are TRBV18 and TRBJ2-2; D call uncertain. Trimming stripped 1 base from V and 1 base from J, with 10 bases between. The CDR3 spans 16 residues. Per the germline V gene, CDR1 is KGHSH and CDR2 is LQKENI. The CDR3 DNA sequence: TGTGCCAGCTCACCACTCCCCAGGCTGAACACCGGGGAGCTGTTTTTT. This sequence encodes CASSPLPRLNTGELFF.

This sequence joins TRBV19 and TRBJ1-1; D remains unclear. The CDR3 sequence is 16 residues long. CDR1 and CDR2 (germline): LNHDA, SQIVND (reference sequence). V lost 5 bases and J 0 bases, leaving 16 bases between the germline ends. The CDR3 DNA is TGTGCCAGTAGTCGGTCGGGAGGGTCCATGAACACTGAAGCTTTCTTT. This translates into CASSRSGGSMNTEAFF.

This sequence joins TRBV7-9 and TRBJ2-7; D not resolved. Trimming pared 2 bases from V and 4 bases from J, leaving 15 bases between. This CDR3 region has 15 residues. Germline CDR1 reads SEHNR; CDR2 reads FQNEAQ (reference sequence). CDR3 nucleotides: TGTGCCAGCAGCTTACAAGCAGGCGACCTTTACGAGCAGTACTTC. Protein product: CASSLQAGDLYEQYF.

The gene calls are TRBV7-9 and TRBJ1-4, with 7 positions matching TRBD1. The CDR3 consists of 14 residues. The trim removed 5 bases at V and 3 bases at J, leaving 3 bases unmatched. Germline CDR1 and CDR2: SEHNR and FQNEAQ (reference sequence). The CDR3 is CASSQTGPNEKLFF. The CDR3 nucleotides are TGTGCCAGCAGCCAGACAGGGCCTAATGAAAAACTGTTTTTT.

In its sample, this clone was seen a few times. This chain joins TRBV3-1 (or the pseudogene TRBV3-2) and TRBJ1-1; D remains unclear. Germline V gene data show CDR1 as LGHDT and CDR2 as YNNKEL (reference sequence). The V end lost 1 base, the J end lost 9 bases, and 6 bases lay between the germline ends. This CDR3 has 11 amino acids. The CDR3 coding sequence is TGTGCCAGCAGCCAAGCCGGGAAAGCTTTCTTT. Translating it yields CASSQAGKAFF.

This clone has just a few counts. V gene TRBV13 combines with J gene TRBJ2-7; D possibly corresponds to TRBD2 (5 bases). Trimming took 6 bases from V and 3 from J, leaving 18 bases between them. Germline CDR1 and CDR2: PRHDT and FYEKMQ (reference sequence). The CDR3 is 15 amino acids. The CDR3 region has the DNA TGTGCCAGCAGTTTCCGGCGAGGGAGTATCTACGAGCAGTACTTC. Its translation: CASSFRRGSIYEQYF.

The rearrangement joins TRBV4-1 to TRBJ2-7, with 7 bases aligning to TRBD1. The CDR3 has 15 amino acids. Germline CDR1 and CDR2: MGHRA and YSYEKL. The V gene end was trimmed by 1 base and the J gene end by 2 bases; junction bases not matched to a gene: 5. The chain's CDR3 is CASSQGQTGPYEQYF. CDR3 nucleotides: TGCGCCAGCAGCCAAGGCCAGACAGGGCCCTACGAGCAGTACTTC.

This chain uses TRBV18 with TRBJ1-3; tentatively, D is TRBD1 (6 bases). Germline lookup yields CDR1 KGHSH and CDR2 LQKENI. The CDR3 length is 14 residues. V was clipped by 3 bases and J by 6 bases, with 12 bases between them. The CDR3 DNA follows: TGTGCCAGCTCACCTTTACAGGGCGAAAACACCATATATTTT. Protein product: CASSPLQGENTIYF. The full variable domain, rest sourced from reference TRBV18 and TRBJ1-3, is NAGVMQNPRHLVRRRGQEARLRCSPMKGHSHVYWYRQLPEEGLKFMVYLQKENIIDESGMPKERFSAEFPKEGPSILRIQQVVRGDSAAYFCASSPLQGENTIYFGEGSWLTVV.

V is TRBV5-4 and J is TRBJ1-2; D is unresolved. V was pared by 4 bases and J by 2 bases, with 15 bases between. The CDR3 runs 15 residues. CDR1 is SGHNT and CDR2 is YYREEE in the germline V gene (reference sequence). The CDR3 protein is CASSPQLGVNYGYTF. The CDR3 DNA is TGTGCCAGCAGCCCCCAATTGGGCGTAAACTATGGCTACACCTTC.

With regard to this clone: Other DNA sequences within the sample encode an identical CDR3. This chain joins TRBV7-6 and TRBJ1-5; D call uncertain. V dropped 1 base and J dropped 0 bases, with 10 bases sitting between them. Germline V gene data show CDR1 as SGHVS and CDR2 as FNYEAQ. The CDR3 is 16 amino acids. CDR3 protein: CASSLGAGYSNQPQHF. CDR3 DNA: TGTGCCAGCAGCTTAGGGGCAGGTTATAGCAATCAGCCCCAGCATTTT.

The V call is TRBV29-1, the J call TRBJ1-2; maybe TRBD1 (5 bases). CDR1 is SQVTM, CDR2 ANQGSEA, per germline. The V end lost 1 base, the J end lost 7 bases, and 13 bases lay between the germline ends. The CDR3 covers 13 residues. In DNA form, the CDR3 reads TGCAGCGTTGAAGTCAGGGCGGGGAGTGGCTACACCTTC. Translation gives CSVEVRAGSGYTF. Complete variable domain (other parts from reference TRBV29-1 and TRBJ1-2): SAVISQKPSRDICQRGTSLTIQCQVDSQVTMMFWYRQQPGQSLTLIATANQGSEATYESGFVIDKFPISRPNLTFSTLTVSNMSPEDSSIYLCSVEVRAGSGYTFGSGTRLTVV.

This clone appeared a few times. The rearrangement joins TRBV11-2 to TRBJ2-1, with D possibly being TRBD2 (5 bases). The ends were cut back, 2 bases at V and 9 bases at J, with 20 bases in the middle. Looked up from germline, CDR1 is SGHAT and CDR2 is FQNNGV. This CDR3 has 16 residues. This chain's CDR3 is CASSLSRGDRASEQFF. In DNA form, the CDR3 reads TGTGCCAGCAGCTTAAGTCGGGGAGATAGAGCAAGTGAGCAGTTCTTC.